Sequencing of this T cell receptor (beta chain) was carried out in a study of blood T cells in healthy people across ages. Study outcomes and limitations: With age, beta diversity per million T cells declined roughly linearly, significantly by 30 to 50. Estimates of total diversity, which came from one million sequenced T cells, were considered to be underestimates.

Germline CDR1 reads SNHLY; CDR2 reads FYNNEI. V lost 8 bases, J lost 4 bases, and 4 bases stayed unmatched. This CDR3 contains 14 residues. PCR was performed a second time for about 7 to 11 cycles using a sample-barcoded 5' primer and a J-beta primer mix. A template-switch adaptor with 12 random nucleotides tagged each cDNA molecule. TCRdb ran MiXCR on the 5' RACE reads and lists one entry per CDR3 protein. The sample lists about 1 million distinct CDR3 sequences, around 43% seen once, with under 20% in the top ten. This clonotype was detected a few times. Its antigen is undetermined. Per sample, a minimum of 6 million PBMCs were isolated.

Sequences were obtained from blood. The chain has TRBV2 and TRBJ2-3; 12 bases align to TRBD1. This sequence was found in a woman aged 55-75 years in good health. In DNA form, the CDR3 reads TGTGCCAGCTCCGGGACAGGGGGCTCAGATACGCAGTATTTT. Encoded protein: CASSGTGGSDTQYF.